This T cell receptor beta chain was recorded in a study of Tregs in tolerant kidney transplant recipients. Between the trimmed V and J ends, which lost 2 bases and 2 bases, there was a span of 10 bases. Germline loops: CDR1 GTSNPN, CDR2 SVGIG (reference sequence). This CDR3 spans 14 amino acids. This clone was counted between two and nine times. Sequencing was performed with immunoSEQ multiplex PCR; in TCRdb, only in-frame clones are kept and a portion is missing. The sample contains approximately 43,000 clones, about 89% of which appear only once. V usage is TRBV30 and J usage is TRBJ2-1, with D maybe TRBD1 (6 bases). The sequencing input was Tregs from blood. This sequence was found in a human donor in good health. The CDR3 bases are TGTGCCTGGAGTAAGGGGGTTACCTACAATGAGCAGTTCTTC. Residues: CAWSKGVTYNEQFF.